The 11 T cell receptor beta chains below all came from one sample that was sequenced in a study of blood T cell repertoires in COVID-19. The data were produced by immunoSEQ multiplex PCR, yet TCRdb's version contains in-frame clones alone and is incomplete. This repertoire shows roughly 70,000 clones, around 90% found once; its top ten account for 6% to 7.5%. Sequencing used peripheral blood. The receptors shown here come from a human donor in a cohort sampled during active COVID-19.

This rearrangement joins TRBV19 to TRBJ1-3; no clear D gene. CDR1 LNHDA and CDR2 SQIVND come from the germline V gene (reference sequence). V lost 5 bases to trimming and J lost 4 bases, with 12 bases between them. The CDR3 covers 14 residues. The CDR3 coding sequence is TGTGCCAGTAGTTACCGGGGATCGGGAAACACCATATATTTT. Translated: CASSYRGSGNTIYF.

The chain uses TRBV21-1 and TRBJ2-7; TRBD2 was called by the table and not checked on the DNA. TRBV21-1 is given as a pseudogene. CDR3 size: 16 residues. The CDR3 sequence is CASSKPPMRGPYEQYF. The CDR3 DNA sequence: TGTGCCAGCAGCAAACCCCCCATGCGGGGGCCCTACGAGCAGTACTTC.

The CDR3 DNA follows: TGCGCCAGCAGCCAAGATATCCCCGGGGGGGCCGGAACCGGGGAGCTGTTTTTT. This translates into CASSQDIPGGAGTGELFF. This chain connects TRBV4-3 to TRBJ2-2; the match to TRBD2 covers 8 bases. Germline CDR1 and CDR2: LGHNA and YSLEER. This CDR3 has 18 residues. The V segment lost 0 bases and the J segment 5 bases; nucleotides outside the gene matches: 11.

This clone was recorded a few times. V usage is TRBV3-1 (or the pseudogene TRBV3-2) and J usage is TRBJ1-6, with 7 nucleotides matching TRBD1. Germline V gene data show CDR1 as LGHDT and CDR2 as YNNKEL (reference sequence). The CDR3 has 14 residues. V shed 4 bases and J 11 bases; nucleotides not matched to a gene: 8. The DNA of the CDR3 is TGTGCCAGCAGCCCCCGACAGGGTTGGGCACCCCTCCACTTT. This codes for CASSPRQGWAPLHF.

The chain uses TRBV2 and TRBJ1-1, with no clear D. CDR1 and CDR2 from the germline V gene are SNHLY and FYNNEI. The CDR3 has 14 amino acids. Trimming left V 6 bases short and J 4 bases short, with 15 bases between. The CDR3 DNA follows: TGTGCCAGCAGAAGGGCCGCGGGGAGCACTGAAGCTTTCTTT. Residues: CASRRAAGSTEAFF.

The genes are TRBV30 and TRBJ1-3, with 7 bases that match TRBD1. Trimming cost V 2 bases and J 0 bases; bases outside gene matches: 7. This CDR3 is 16 amino acids long. Germline V gene lookup returns CDR1 GTSNPN and CDR2 SVGIG (reference sequence). CDR3 nucleotide sequence: TGTGCCTGGAGTAGGGGGGACAGCCGCTCTGGAAACACCATATATTTT. Translating it yields CAWSRGDSRSGNTIYF.

The chain uses TRBV10-1 and TRBJ2-3; 7 nucleotides align to TRBD1. Germline V CDR1 and CDR2: WNHNN, SYGVQD (reference sequence). V lost 0 bases, J lost 3 bases, and 3 bases stayed unmatched. The CDR3 extends over 15 amino acids. The CDR3 DNA is TGCGCCAGCAGTGAGTCGGGGACAGTTACAGATACGCAGTATTTT. It codes for CASSESGTVTDTQYF.

The chain links TRBV20-1 to TRBJ2-5; 9 bases line up with TRBD2. Germline V gene data show CDR1 as DFQATT and CDR2 as SNEGSKA (reference sequence). V was clipped by 3 bases and J by 2 bases; unmatched bases: 10. The CDR3 length is 16 residues. CDR3: CSASPIAGALQETQYF. CDR3 sequence (DNA): TGCAGTGCTAGTCCGATAGCGGGGGCTTTACAAGAGACCCAGTACTTC.

In this sample, this clone turned up once. J is TRBJ2-1 and V is TRBV18, with 7 bases matching TRBD2. This CDR3 is 16 amino acids long. The germline CDR1 and CDR2 sequences are KGHSH and LQKENI. Trimming removed 0 bases from V and 4 bases from J; junction bases left unmatched: 6. CDR3 protein: CASSPPSKRDYNEQFF. CDR3 nucleotides: TGTGCCAGCTCACCACCCAGCAAGCGGGATTACAATGAGCAGTTCTTC. The variable domain in full, with the rest retrieved from reference TRBV18 and TRBJ2-1, is NAGVMQNPRHLVRRRGQEARLRCSPMKGHSHVYWYRQLPEEGLKFMVYLQKENIIDESGMPKERFSAEFPKEGPSILRIQQVVRGDSAAYFCASSPPSKRDYNEQFFGPGTRLTVL.

This rearrangement joins TRBV20-1 to TRBJ1-5; a weak D match, TRBD1 (6 bases). From germline, CDR1 is DFQATT and CDR2 SNEGSKA (reference sequence). The length of the CDR3 is 15 residues. Trimming removed 3 bases at V and 2 bases at J, with 14 bases between. In nucleotides, the CDR3 is TGCAGTGCTAGTCGGGAACAGGGTGGCAATCAGCCCCAGCATTTT. This sequence encodes CSASREQGGNQPQHF.

On this clone: Distinct nucleotide sequences in the sample also encode this CDR3. This sequence joins TRBV7-2 and TRBJ2-7; D remains ambiguous. Trimming removed 4 bases from V and 0 bases from J, with 4 bases in between. CDR1 is SGHTA and CDR2 is FQGNSA in the germline V gene. The CDR3 covers 12 residues. CDR3 nucleotides: TGTGCCAGCAGCTCCAGCTCCTACGAGCAGTACTTC. Its protein product is CASSSSSYEQYF.